A selection of T cell receptor beta chains follows, all from one sample in a study of blood T cells in healthy people across ages. TCRdb ran MiXCR on the 5' RACE reads and lists one entry per CDR3 protein. The profile shows 1.5 million to 2 million distinct CDR3 sequences, around 40% of them singletons. Material: blood. These receptors came from a human donor in good health. CDR3s include the opening cysteine and the closing phenylalanine or tryptophan. The order of the fields is clone size, V gene, D gene, J gene, CDR3 DNA, CDR3 protein. D genes are given only for firm matches. Size tells how often a clone was seen (once, few, many) or the class of an expanded clone, and some rows leave it out.

clone_size: NA
v_call: TRBV7-2
d_call: TRBD2
j_call: TRBJ2-1
cdr3_nt: TGTGCCAGCAGCTTAGACAGCGGGGGTTCTGAGCAGTTCTTC
cdr3_aa: CASSLDSGGSEQFF

clone_size: few
v_call: TRBV15
d_call: NA
j_call: TRBJ1-1
cdr3_nt: TGTGCCACCAGCAGAGATCCTCCGAACACTGAAGCTTTCTTT
cdr3_aa: CATSRDPPNTEAFF

clone_size: few
v_call: TRBV5-6
d_call: NA
j_call: TRBJ2-3
cdr3_nt: TGTGCCAGCAGCCGCGAGGTCCGGAGTCGCACAGATACGCAGTATTTT
cdr3_aa: CASSREVRSRTDTQYF

clone_size: few
v_call: TRBV4-3
d_call: NA
j_call: TRBJ1-2
cdr3_nt: TGCGCCAGCAGCCAAGATGGCAGGCTTTATGGCTACACCTTC
cdr3_aa: CASSQDGRLYGYTF

clone_size: NA
v_call: TRBV28
d_call: NA
j_call: TRBJ1-6
cdr3_nt: TGTGCCAGCAGCCATCAGTCACCCCTCCACTTT
cdr3_aa: CASSHQSPLHF

clone_size: few
v_call: TRBV29-1
d_call: NA
j_call: TRBJ2-6
cdr3_nt: TGCAGCGTTGCGGAAAGTAAAGGGAACGTCCTGACTTTC
cdr3_aa: CSVAESKGNVLTF

clone_size: NA
v_call: TRBV7-2
d_call: TRBD2
j_call: TRBJ2-1
cdr3_nt: TGTGCCAGCAGCTTAGTCCCCGCTAGCGGGGCTGTCAATGAGCAGTTCTTC
cdr3_aa: CASSLVPASGAVNEQFF

clone_size: NA
v_call: TRBV7-6
d_call: TRBD2
j_call: TRBJ2-3
cdr3_nt: TGTGCCAGCAGCTCCAGGAGCGGGGGGGTAATAGATACGCAGTATTTT
cdr3_aa: CASSSRSGGVIDTQYF

clone_size: NA
v_call: TRBV14
d_call: NA
j_call: TRBJ2-1
cdr3_nt: TGTGCCAGCAGCCAGTTGAGGGACAATGAGCAGTTCTTC
cdr3_aa: CASSQLRDNEQFF

clone_size: few
v_call: TRBV5-1
d_call: NA
j_call: TRBJ1-1
cdr3_nt: TGCGCCAGCAGGGGGATCGACACTGAAGCTTTCTTT
cdr3_aa: CASRGIDTEAFF

clone_size: NA
v_call: TRBV30
d_call: NA
j_call: TRBJ2-1
cdr3_nt: TGTGCCTGGGGGGGGGACACCTACAATGAGCAGTTCTTC
cdr3_aa: CAWGGDTYNEQFF

clone_size: NA
v_call: TRBV12-3/TRBV12-4
d_call: NA
j_call: TRBJ1-1
cdr3_nt: TGTGCCAGCAGTCCGGGGGCCCGGAGGACTGAAGCTTTCTTT
cdr3_aa: CASSPGARRTEAFF

clone_size: NA
v_call: TRBV3-1
d_call: NA
j_call: TRBJ2-7
cdr3_nt: TGTGCCGGCAGCCAACACTCACCGTACGAGCAGTACTTC
cdr3_aa: CAGSQHSPYEQYF

clone_size: NA
v_call: TRBV5-1
d_call: TRBD1
j_call: TRBJ2-7
cdr3_nt: TGCGCCAGCGGCACCCAAGACAGGGGTATCTACGAGCAGTACTTC
cdr3_aa: CASGTQDRGIYEQYF

clone_size: few
v_call: TRBV7-3
d_call: TRBD2
j_call: TRBJ2-3
cdr3_nt: TGTGCCAGCAGCTTAAGGGGACTAGCGGCTTGGGGAGATACGCAGTATTTT
cdr3_aa: CASSLRGLAAWGDTQYF

clone_size: few
v_call: TRBV7-2
d_call: NA
j_call: TRBJ1-5
cdr3_nt: TGTGCCAGCAGCCCCAAGGCGGGGGGAAATCAGCCCCAGCATTTT
cdr3_aa: CASSPKAGGNQPQHF

clone_size: NA
v_call: TRBV2
d_call: NA
j_call: TRBJ2-5
cdr3_nt: TGTGCCAGCAGTGTGAGTAGGACCCAAGAGACCCAGTACTTC
cdr3_aa: CASSVSRTQETQYF

clone_size: NA
v_call: TRBV29-1
d_call: NA
j_call: TRBJ1-1
cdr3_nt: TGCAGCGTCGATAGACGGTTTGGAGCTTTCTTT
cdr3_aa: CSVDRRFGAFF

clone_size: NA
v_call: TRBV21-1
d_call: NA
j_call: TRBJ2-1
cdr3_nt: TGTGCCAGCAGCAAAGGGAGGGGGCGGAACAATGAGCAGTTCTTC
cdr3_aa: CASSKGRGRNNEQFF

clone_size: many
v_call: TRBV12-3/TRBV12-4
d_call: NA
j_call: TRBJ2-5
cdr3_nt: TGTGCCAGCAGTTTTGGAGGACCCGAGACCCAGTACTTC
cdr3_aa: CASSFGGPETQYF

clone_size: NA
v_call: TRBV5-1
d_call: NA
j_call: TRBJ2-3
cdr3_nt: TGCGCCAGCTGCATTCAAGGTAGCACAGATACGCAGTATTTT
cdr3_aa: CASCIQGSTDTQYF

clone_size: NA
v_call: TRBV2
d_call: NA
j_call: TRBJ1-2
cdr3_nt: TGTGCCAGCAGCCCAGCGCGGGGGGGCATTGGCTACACCTTC
cdr3_aa: CASSPARGGIGYTF

clone_size: once
v_call: TRBV11-3
d_call: NA
j_call: TRBJ1-1
cdr3_nt: TGTGCCAGCAGCTTAGGAGGTGGTAAGGCTTTCTTT
cdr3_aa: CASSLGGGKAFF

clone_size: few
v_call: TRBV7-8
d_call: TRBD2
j_call: TRBJ2-1
cdr3_nt: TGTGCCAGCAGCTCGAGCGTACTAGCGGGGGTAGGGGGTGAGCAGTTCTTC
cdr3_aa: CASSSSVLAGVGGEQFF

clone_size: NA
v_call: TRBV7-9
d_call: NA
j_call: TRBJ1-4
cdr3_nt: TGTGCCAGCAGCTTAATCGGGGAATCTAATGAAAAACTGTTTTTT
cdr3_aa: CASSLIGESNEKLFF